The 25 T cell receptor beta chains presented below share a single source sample, sequenced in a study of blood T cell repertoires in COVID-19. The method was immunoSEQ multiplex PCR; TCRdb's version includes in-frame clones alone and lacks a portion of them. This sample yields fewer than 200,000 clones, of which around four fifths are seen a single time; about 3% belongs to the top ten. The specimen was peripheral blood. Source of these receptors: an older man with acute or convalescent COVID-19.

This sequence joins TRBV5-6 and TRBJ2-7, with 7 bases identical to TRBD1. The CDR3 spans 15 residues. The germline CDR1 and CDR2 sequences are SGHDT and YYEEEE. J was trimmed by 3 bases and V by 0 bases; bases with no gene match: 6. This CDR3 reads CASSLAWAGGYEQYF. CDR3 nucleotide sequence: TGTGCCAGCAGCTTGGCCTGGGCAGGGGGCTACGAGCAGTACTTC.

The chain uses TRBV5-1 and TRBJ2-1; 9 bases fit TRBD2. The germline V gene has CDR1 SGHRS and CDR2 YFSETQ. This CDR3 has 16 amino acids. V trimming: 0 bases; J trimming: 8 bases; junction bases outside the gene matches: 9. CDR3 in DNA: TGCGCCAGCAGCTTGGGTGGCGGGGGGGCCCAATATGAGCAGTTCTTC. This translates into CASSLGGGGAQYEQFF.

CDR3 DNA: TGTGCTAGTGGTTTTCGCACAGGGGTCAATCAGCCCCAGCATTTT. Translated: CASGFRTGVNQPQHF. The chain couples TRBV12-5 to TRBJ1-5, with 7 bases aligning to TRBD1. Germline values: CDR1 LGHNT, CDR2 FRNRAP. V shed 3 bases, J shed 3 bases, and the junction held 5 bases outside the gene matches. The CDR3 length is 15 residues.

This chain connects TRBV7-9 to TRBJ2-4; D is uncertain. This CDR3 contains 14 residues. Germline CDR1 reads SEHNR; CDR2 reads FQNEAQ (reference sequence). The germline V and J ends were trimmed by 1 base and 5 bases, with 9 bases remaining between them. Here the CDR3 reads CASSLVGGQNIQYF. CDR3 bases: TGTGCCAGCAGCTTAGTAGGCGGCCAAAACATTCAGTACTTC.

V gene TRBV19 combines with J gene TRBJ2-7; D perhaps matches TRBD1 (6 bases). V was trimmed by 3 bases and J by 3 bases, leaving 15 bases between them. The CDR3 spans 15 residues. Germline-derived CDR1 and CDR2 are LNHDA and SQIVND (reference sequence). CDR3 sequence (DNA): TGTGCCAGTAGTATTAAACAGCCAGGGGTCTACGAGCAGTACTTC. Amino acids: CASSIKQPGVYEQYF.

V gene TRBV10-3 combines with J gene TRBJ2-1, with D possibly matching TRBD2 (5 bases). The CDR3 is 13 amino acids. V was shortened by 6 bases and J by 5 bases, with 11 bases between the two germline ends. Germline V gene data show CDR1 as ENHRY and CDR2 as SYGVKD. The CDR3 spells CAIRPGGDNEQFF. The CDR3 DNA reads TGTGCCATCAGACCCGGAGGAGACAATGAGCAGTTCTTC.

This clone was observed at least ten times. This sequence joins TRBV28 and TRBJ2-1; 8 bases line up with TRBD2. This CDR3 comprises 12 residues. The V gene's germline CDR1 is MDHEN and CDR2 SYDVKM. V shed 3 bases, J shed 8 bases, and the junction held 0 bases outside the gene matches. The CDR3: CASSFGGDEQFF. The CDR3 DNA follows: TGTGCCAGCAGTTTCGGGGGGGATGAGCAGTTCTTC.

The chain has TRBV7-9 and TRBJ1-1, with TRBD1 matching 7 bases. The ends lost 1 base at V and 5 bases at J; junction bases unmatched: 7. The CDR3 covers 15 residues. The V gene's germline CDR1 is SEHNR and CDR2 FQNEAQ (reference sequence). The CDR3 DNA follows: TGTGCCAGCAGCTTAGAGGGGGCGAGGCGGACTGAAGCTTTCTTT. Its translation: CASSLEGARRTEAFF.

The chain is built from TRBV3-1 (or the pseudogene TRBV3-2) and TRBJ1-2; D is possibly TRBD1 (5 bases). This CDR3 is 13 amino acids long. Per germline, CDR1 LGHDT and CDR2 YNNKEL (reference sequence). The germline V and J ends were trimmed by 3 bases and 8 bases, with 13 bases remaining between them. Written as DNA, the CDR3 is TGTGCCAGCAGCCATGGAGGGGAAGGGGGCTACACCTTC. This translates into CASSHGGEGGYTF.

This clone was detected ten times or more. The V gene is TRBV4-3, the J gene TRBJ2-7; 9 bases map to TRBD2. V lost 1 base and J lost 2; bases outside the gene matches: 3. Germline-derived CDR1 and CDR2 are LGHNA and YSLEER. This CDR3 spans 15 amino acids. CDR3 region: CASSQGLAETYEQYF. The CDR3 DNA follows: TGCGCCAGCAGCCAAGGACTAGCGGAAACCTACGAGCAGTACTTC.

This clone was seen only once. The chain carries TRBV18 and TRBJ2-7; D perhaps matches TRBD1 (5 bases). V dropped 6 bases and J dropped 3 bases, with 18 bases sitting between them. This CDR3 contains 15 residues. CDR1 is KGHSH, CDR2 LQKENI, per germline. The CDR3 DNA sequence: TGTGCCAGCTCGCCCTCTTCCGACAGCCTCTACGAGCAGTACTTC. It translates to CASSPSSDSLYEQYF.

The chain carries TRBV7-3 and TRBJ2-1; possibly TRBD1 for D (5 bases). V lost 3 bases and J lost 0, with 24 bases in between. Germline values: CDR1 SGHTA, CDR2 FQGTGA. This CDR3 is 20 amino acids long. The CDR3 nucleotides read TGTGCCAGCAGCTTCTGGGGCCCAACCGGCAAGAATCGCTCCTACAATGAGCAGTTCTTC. This codes for CASSFWGPTGKNRSYNEQFF.

The J gene is TRBJ2-1, the V gene TRBV6-2 or TRBV6-3, with TRBD2 identical over 14 bases. CDR1 and CDR2 (germline): MNHEY, SVGEGT. With V trimmed by 6 bases and J by 12 bases, 19 bases remained unmatched. The CDR3 runs 18 residues. The CDR3, as DNA: TGTGCCAGCAGCGAACTCTCCGCGGGACTAGCGGGAGAAAAATGGCAGTTCTTC. Translating gives CASSELSAGLAGEKWQFF.

This clone occurred once. V is TRBV9 and J is TRBJ2-5; 8 bases are a match to TRBD2. The CDR3 covers 14 residues. Unmatched junction bases numbered 5, after V lost 3 bases and J lost 4 bases. Germline assignment: CDR1 SGDLS and CDR2 YYNGEE. The CDR3 loop reads CASSEGAGAETQYF. The CDR3 coding sequence is TGTGCCAGCAGCGAAGGAGCGGGGGCAGAGACCCAGTACTTC.

The CDR3 loop reads CASSSKAGTRTDTQYF. In DNA form, the CDR3 reads TGTGCCAGTAGTTCAAAAGCCGGGACTAGAACAGATACGCAGTATTTT. The chain couples TRBV19 to TRBJ2-3, with 8 nucleotides matching TRBD2. Germline values: CDR1 LNHDA, CDR2 SQIVND (reference sequence). This CDR3 has 16 amino acids. The V segment lost 5 bases and the J segment 3 bases; nucleotides outside the gene matches: 10.

V gene TRBV12-3 or TRBV12-4 combines with J gene TRBJ2-7, with 9 bases that match TRBD2. The length of the CDR3 is 11 residues. This chain's CDR3 is CASGRPYEQYF. The CDR3 DNA sequence: TGTGCTAGCGGGAGACCCTACGAGCAGTACTTC.

In DNA form, the CDR3 reads TGTGCCAGTAGTATGCGGGAGAATTCACCCCTCCACTTT. It specifies CASSMRENSPLHF. The chain employs TRBV19 and TRBJ1-6; D gene unclear. The CDR3 is 13 amino acids. V gave up 3 bases and J gave up 7 bases, with 7 bases separating them. CDR1 is LNHDA and CDR2 is SQIVND in the germline V gene (reference sequence).

V gene TRBV21-1 combines with J gene TRBJ2-1; the table's D gene call, TRBD1, was not cross checked with the DNA. TRBV21-1 is reported as a pseudogene. The CDR3 spans 15 residues. The DNA for the CDR3 is TGTGCCAGCCTCAGGCCCAGGGCTAATTGCAATGAGCAGTTCTTC. This translates into CASLRPRANCNEQFF.

The gene calls are TRBV14 and TRBJ2-1; no clear D gene. CDR3 length: 14 residues. Trimming removed 1 base at V and 0 bases at J, with 4 bases between. Germline CDR1 is SGHDN and CDR2 is FVKESK. The CDR3 nucleotides are TGTGCCAGCAGCCAAGTGAGCTCCTACAATGAGCAGTTCTTC. It yields the protein CASSQVSSYNEQFF.

As DNA, the CDR3 is TGTGCCAGCAGCTCACAGGGGGAATCATCGTACGAGCAGTACTTC. Amino acids: CASSSQGESSYEQYF. This chain connects TRBV7-2 to TRBJ2-7, with 8 bases fitting TRBD1. The CDR3 runs 15 residues. Trimming took 4 bases from V and 4 from J; bases not matched to a gene: 9. CDR1 is SGHTA and CDR2 is FQGNSA in the germline V gene.

The genes are TRBV19 and TRBJ1-1; weak D call: TRBD1 (6 bases). This CDR3 contains 13 residues. V was cut by 4 bases and J by 2 bases, with 8 bases left in between. Germline assignment: CDR1 LNHDA and CDR2 SQIVND (reference sequence). The CDR3 DNA is TGTGCCAGTAGTAGAGGGACAAACACTGAAGCTTTCTTT. It specifies CASSRGTNTEAFF.

This chain uses TRBV4-3 with TRBJ2-1, with TRBD2 identical over 10 bases. Germline V lookup: CDR1 LGHNA, CDR2 YSLEER. This CDR3 has 13 residues. In nucleotides, the CDR3 is TGCGCGAACCCTCTAGCGGGAGTCCATGAGCAGTTCTTC. This gives the protein CANPLAGVHEQFF.

The chain joins TRBV21-1 to TRBJ1-6; the table assigns TRBD1, which was not confirmed against the DNA. TRBV21-1 is noted as a pseudogene. The CDR3 is 18 amino acids. The CDR3 DNA is TGTGCCACTCCATCGAGGACAGGGACTCCCCCCTATAATTCACCCCTCCACTTT. Protein: CATPSRTGTPPYNSPLHF.

This chain links TRBV5-4 with TRBJ2-1; 7 nucleotides match TRBD2. CDR3 length: 15 amino acids. Germline loops: CDR1 SGHNT, CDR2 YYREEE (reference sequence). After removal of 0 bases from V and 8 bases from J, the junction contained 8 bases not matched to a gene. CDR3: CASSLVASGRDEQFF. DNA for the CDR3: TGTGCCAGCAGCTTGGTGGCTAGCGGACGGGATGAGCAGTTCTTC.

The V gene is TRBV11-2, the J gene TRBJ2-5; TRBD2 is a possible D gene (6 bases). Germline CDR1 reads SGHAT; CDR2 reads FQNNGV. The CDR3 sequence is 13 residues long. Trimming removed 3 bases at V and 5 bases at J, with 10 bases between. The CDR3 protein is CASSFTSQETQYF. CDR3 coding DNA: TGTGCCAGCAGCTTTACTAGCCAGGAGACCCAGTACTTC.